What follows are 15 T cell receptor beta chains derived from one specimen sequenced in a study of molecular identifiers for immune sequencing clone quantification (dated by TCRdb to between 2018 and 2020). The library was produced with PCR. The instrument was an Illumina HiSeq 4000. TCRdb trimmed the raw reads at Q25, called clones with MiXCR and kept productive beta chains. Under each unique CDR3 protein, matching rows form one entry showing the most common genes and DNA. Present in this sample are about 510,000 distinct CDR3 sequences, around 21% of which were seen just once. Of the sample, around 0.86% falls within the top ten clones. Material: naive CD8+ T cells from blood, with Jurkat cell RNA spiked in. The sample's cell subset or site label, in plain terms: FACS-sorted CD8+CD4-CCR7+CD45RA+ naive T cells. These receptors all come from a human donor in good health. Some libraries in this study had Jurkat cell RNA spiked in.

On this clonotype: A read error may be the cause here, since a much bigger clone is one base away. The CDR3 ends on some other residue instead of the conserved phenylalanine or tryptophan, so this is likely a read error. The genes are TRBV27 and TRBJ2-7; a weak D match, TRBD1 (6 bases). V was trimmed by 5 bases and J by 4 bases, leaving 15 bases between them. The CDR3 runs 14 residues. Germline V gene sequence: CDR1 MNHEY, CDR2 SMNVEV (reference sequence). The CDR3 reads CASSTTGTRYEQYS. Here the CDR3 DNA reads TGTGCCAGCAGTACAACCGGGACACGGTACGAGCAGTACTCC.

This clonotype was seen repeatedly, ten times or more. The V gene is TRBV30, the J gene TRBJ2-2, with D perhaps assigned TRBD1 or TRBD2 (5 bases each). The CDR3 is 12 residues long. V was pared by 4 bases and J by 3 bases, with 6 bases between. Looked up from germline, CDR1 is GTSNPN and CDR2 is SVGIG (reference sequence). CDR3 nucleotide sequence: TGTGCCTGGATGGGGGACACCGGGGAGCTGTTTTTT. Translated, it gives CAWMGDTGELFF.

This clonotype showed up just a few times. The rearrangement links TRBV7-2 to TRBJ2-3, with 9 bases lining up with TRBD1. Germline CDR1 reads SGHTA; CDR2 reads FQGNSA. The length of the CDR3 is 15 residues. Trimming cost V 5 bases and J 2 bases; bases outside gene matches: 5. CDR3 bases: TGTGCCAGCAGCCTCCGGGACAGGGCCACAGATACGCAGTATTTT. As protein: CASSLRDRATDTQYF.

Concerning this clonotype: A read error may account for a junction end that differs from germline. As DNA, the CDR3 is TGTGCCAGCGGTTTATATACAGGCGACGAGCAGTACTTC. It codes for CASGLYTGDEQYF. This chain connects TRBV27 to TRBJ2-7; weak D call: TRBD1 (5 bases). The CDR3 length is 13 residues. From germline, CDR1 is MNHEY and CDR2 SMNVEV (reference sequence).

This clonotype was found a few times. This CDR3 is CASSPGATGTGNTIYF. CDR3 in DNA: TGTGCCAGCAGCCCCGGAGCCACAGGGACAGGAAACACCATATATTTT. The chain employs TRBV7-8 and TRBJ1-3, with D maybe TRBD1 (6 bases). Trimming pared 5 bases from V and 4 bases from J, leaving 18 bases between. CDR1 and CDR2 (germline): SGHVS, FQNEAQ. The CDR3 contains 16 residues.

This clonotype was detected many times. The chain employs TRBV7-9 and TRBJ2-2; D gene uncertain. Trimming stripped 4 bases from V and 6 bases from J, with 9 bases between. The CDR3 spans 13 residues. Germline CDR1 reads SEHNR; CDR2 reads FQNEAQ (reference sequence). The CDR3 reads CASSSALAGELFF. CDR3 nucleotide sequence: TGTGCCAGCAGCTCGGCACTCGCCGGGGAGCTGTTTTTT. The variable domain in full, with the rest retrieved from reference TRBV7-9 and TRBJ2-2, is DTGVSQNPRHKITKRGQNVTFRCDPISEHNRLYWYRQTLGQGPEFLTYFQNEAQLEKSRLLSDRFSAERPKGSFSTLEIQRTEQGDSAMYLCASSSALAGELFFGEGSRLTVL.

About this clonotype itself: This may be a read error: a much more frequent sequence differs by one nucleotide. CDR3 residues: CASSESEYTDTQYF. The DNA for the CDR3 is TGTGCCAGCAGTGAGTCAGAATACACAGATACGCAGTATTTT. This chain links TRBV25-1 with TRBJ2-3, with D unresolved. With 3 bases removed from V and 2 bases from J, the gap between germline ends came to 9 bases. This CDR3 spans 14 amino acids. CDR1 and CDR2 (germline): MGHDK, SYGVNS.

The J gene is TRBJ1-1, the V gene TRBV6-6; a weak D match, TRBD1 (5 bases). The CDR3 runs to 13 residues. Trimming took 8 bases from V and 5 from J, leaving 15 bases between them. CDR1 is MNHNY, CDR2 SVGAGI, per germline (reference sequence). CDR3 amino acids: CASRDAQGTEAFF. In DNA form, the CDR3 reads TGTGCCAGCCGGGACGCCCAGGGAACTGAAGCTTTCTTT.

A word on this clonotype: Mismatch with germline at one junction end may stem from a read error. The V and J genes are TRBV20-1 and TRBJ1-2; TRBD1 might be the D (6 bases). Germline values: CDR1 DFQATT, CDR2 SNEGSKA (reference sequence). CDR3 length: 13 residues. The CDR3 bases are TGCAGTGCTGGGGGGGCAGGGATCGATGGCTACATCTTC. Amino acid sequence: CSAGGAGIDGYIF.

This clonotype appeared a few times. The V call is TRBV7-9, the J call TRBJ2-7, with D perhaps matching TRBD1 or TRBD2 (5 bases each). V dropped 7 bases and J dropped 2 bases, with 18 bases sitting between them. This CDR3 has 15 residues. Germline CDR1 is SEHNR and CDR2 is FQNEAQ (reference sequence). This CDR3 is CASNSVGEFPYEQYF. The CDR3, as DNA: TGTGCCAGCAACTCGGTGGGGGAATTCCCCTACGAGCAGTACTTC.

This chain uses TRBV27 with TRBJ2-7; either TRBD1 or TRBD2 may fit D (6 bases each). Looked up from germline, CDR1 is MNHEY and CDR2 is SMNVEV (reference sequence). The ends were cut back, 2 bases at V and 4 bases at J, with 12 bases in the middle. CDR3 length: 14 amino acids. The CDR3 protein is CASSLKVGGYEQYF. CDR3 in DNA: TGTGCCAGCAGTTTAAAGGTAGGGGGGTACGAGCAGTACTTC.

This chain connects TRBV20-1 to TRBJ2-7; 8 nucleotides align to TRBD1. Germline trimming cut 1 base from V and 3 bases from J; bases unmatched to any gene: 8. This CDR3 contains 15 residues. Germline V gene sequence: CDR1 DFQATT, CDR2 SNEGSKA (reference sequence). CDR3 region: CSARVGRGQVYEQYF. CDR3 nucleotide sequence: TGCAGTGCTAGAGTGGGCAGGGGGCAAGTCTACGAGCAGTACTTC.

The chain links TRBV5-6 to TRBJ2-3; possible D gene TRBD2, 6 bases. V was cut by 0 bases and J by 4 bases, with 27 bases left in between. The germline CDR1 and CDR2 sequences are SGHDT and YYEEEE. The CDR3 is made up of 20 amino acids. The CDR3 here is CASSLAADSGGRRDADTQYF. The DNA for the CDR3 is TGTGCCAGCAGCTTGGCCGCGGATAGCGGAGGGAGAAGGGATGCAGATACGCAGTATTTT.

This clonotype was detected ten times or more. This chain joins TRBV7-2 and TRBJ2-3, with TRBD1 matching 7 bases. The CDR3 loop spans 15 amino acids. J lost 2 bases, V lost 2 bases, and 4 bases had no gene match. Germline V lookup: CDR1 SGHTA, CDR2 FQGNSA. As DNA, the CDR3 is TGTGCCAGCAGCTTACGGGACAGCTACACAGATACGCAGTATTTT. It translates to CASSLRDSYTDTQYF.

The sample holds many counts of this clonotype. The chain employs TRBV12-3 or TRBV12-4 and TRBJ2-7; a weak D match, TRBD1 (5 bases). Trimming cost V 5 bases and J 3 bases, with 14 bases left between them. This CDR3 region has 14 residues. CDR3 nucleotides: TGTGCCAGCAGTCGGACGGACACGAACTACGAGCAGTACTTC. This sequence encodes CASSRTDTNYEQYF.